The 20 T cell receptor beta chains reported below all come from one sample, sequenced in a study of OX40 agonist ivuxolimab in advanced cancers. Clones were sequenced by immunoSEQ multiplex PCR, and TCRdb holds only the in-frame ones, with some missing. There are 65,000 to 90,000 clones in the sample; about 90% occur only once, and 0.4% to 0.55% lies in the top ten. The input for sequencing was CD4+ or CD8+ T cells sorted from blood, taken in a trial of the OX40 agonist ivuxolimab. These receptors were obtained from an adult with an advanced solid tumor such as melanoma, head and neck, liver or kidney cancer.

This clone has just one count. The rearrangement joins TRBV14 to TRBJ2-1; 10 nucleotides agree with TRBD1. This CDR3 spans 15 amino acids. After removal of 0 bases from V and 9 bases from J, the junction contained 5 bases not matched to a gene. Germline lookup yields CDR1 SGHDN and CDR2 FVKESK. The DNA for the CDR3 is TGTGCCAGCAGCCAAGATGGCGGGACAGGGGTTGAGCAGTTCTTC. Translation: CASSQDGGTGVEQFF.

This clone was recorded a few times. This chain connects TRBV30 to TRBJ1-5; D remains unclear. CDR1 is GTSNPN, CDR2 SVGIG, per germline (reference sequence). The V and J ends lost 0 bases and 7 bases respectively, with 13 bases between them. The CDR3 runs 14 residues. The CDR3 protein is CAWSVLDSGQPQHF. CDR3 sequence (DNA): TGTGCCTGGAGTGTACTAGATTCGGGGCAGCCCCAGCATTTT.

This clone was seen a handful of times. The J gene is TRBJ1-2, the V gene TRBV30; D might be TRBD1 (5 bases). The CDR3 spans 11 residues. V lost 3 bases, J lost 8 bases, and 10 bases lay in between. Per the germline V gene, CDR1 is GTSNPN and CDR2 is SVGIG (reference sequence). For the CDR3, the DNA is TGTGCCTGGAGGGCCGGGGGAGGCTACACCTTC. It is translated as CAWRAGGGYTF. Based on the CDR3 plus reference TRBV30 and TRBJ1-2, the full variable domain is SQTIHQWPATLVQPVGSPLSLECTVEGTSNPNLYWYRQAAGRGLQLLFYSVGIGQISSEVPQNLSASRPQDRQFILSSKKLLLSDSGFYLCAWRAGGGYTFGSGTRLTVV.

The V call is TRBV11-2, the J call TRBJ2-1, with D tentatively TRBD1 (6 bases). The CDR3 consists of 15 residues. Trimming removed 5 bases at V and 6 bases at J, with 17 bases between. CDR1 is SGHAT, CDR2 FQNNGV, per germline. CDR3 in DNA: TGTGCCAGCAGCCTAACAGGGAATCTTGGCAATGAGCAGTTCTTC. Its protein product is CASSLTGNLGNEQFF. Using reference TRBV11-2 and TRBJ2-1 for the parts outside the CDR3, the full variable domain is EAGVAQSPRYKIIEKRQSVAFWCNPISGHATLYWYQQILGQGPKLLIQFQNNGVVDDSQLPKDRFSAERLKGVDSTLKIQPAKLEDSAVYLCASSLTGNLGNEQFFGPGTRLTVL.

The chain is built from TRBV21-1 and TRBJ2-1; the listed D gene, TRBD2, was not tested against the DNA. TRBV21-1 is marked as a pseudogene. The CDR3 spans 16 residues. In nucleotides, the CDR3 is TGTGCCAGCAGCAAAGCGGACCTAGCGGCCTACAATGAGCAGTTCTTC. Its protein product is CASSKADLAAYNEQFF.

The rearrangement joins TRBV19 to TRBJ2-7; 7 nucleotides agree with TRBD1. The germline CDR1 and CDR2 sequences are LNHDA and SQIVND (reference sequence). Trimming cost V 1 base and J 5 bases; bases outside gene matches: 5. This CDR3 comprises 14 residues. CDR3 protein: CASSIGIGGDEQYF. Written as DNA, the CDR3 is TGTGCCAGTAGTATAGGGATAGGGGGCGACGAGCAGTACTTC.

The genes are TRBV5-3 and TRBJ2-4; the D gene is possibly TRBD1 (6 bases). TRBV5-3 is classed as an ORF, of uncertain function. The CDR3 runs to 13 residues. V lost 4 bases, J lost 7 bases, and 12 bases lay in between. CDR3 loop: CARSARGRNIQYF. In nucleotides, the CDR3 is TGTGCCAGAAGCGCCAGGGGCCGGAACATTCAGTACTTC.

The genes are TRBV6-7 and TRBJ1-2; TRBD1 is a possible D gene (5 bases). TRBV6-7 carries the ORF label, with uncertain function. The V and J ends lost 1 base and 5 bases respectively, with 11 bases between them. The length of the CDR3 is 14 residues. Here the CDR3 reads CASSYFGQGYGYTF. The DNA of the CDR3 is TGTGCCAGCAGTTACTTCGGGCAGGGTTATGGCTACACCTTC.

V gene TRBV5-5 combines with J gene TRBJ1-4; 7 bases are a match to TRBD1. The CDR3 totals 14 residues. Germline V gene data show CDR1 as SGHKS and CDR2 as YYEKEE (reference sequence). The junction had 3 bases not matched to a gene; V was cut back by 4 bases and J by 3 bases. CDR3 amino acids: CASSRTGANEKLFF. The CDR3 nucleotides are TGTGCCAGCAGCCGGACAGGAGCTAATGAAAAACTGTTTTTT.

This chain joins TRBV7-9 and TRBJ2-5, with D hard to call. The CDR3 is 12 residues long. Germline-derived CDR1 and CDR2 are SEHNR and FQNEAQ (reference sequence). Trimming shortened V by 4 bases and J by 9 bases, and 12 bases separated the two germline ends. Here the CDR3 DNA reads TGTGCCAGCAGCTCACCCGGTGGGGCCCAGTACTTC. Amino acids: CASSSPGGAQYF.

The chain couples TRBV5-1 to TRBJ2-1; TRBD2 matches at 12 bases. The CDR3 spans 14 residues. Per germline, CDR1 SGHRS and CDR2 YFSETQ. J was trimmed by 7 bases and V by 2 bases; bases with no gene match: 1. The CDR3 reads CASSLGTSGNEQFF. The CDR3 DNA sequence: TGCGCCAGCAGCTTAGGGACTAGCGGGAATGAGCAGTTCTTC.

The rearrangement joins TRBV2 to TRBJ2-3; D remains ambiguous. Trimming removed 10 bases from V and 0 bases from J, with 8 bases in between. This CDR3 is 12 amino acids long. Germline CDR1 SNHLY, CDR2 FYNNEI. CDR3: CATGRSTDTQYF. The CDR3 nucleotides read TGTGCCACCGGACGGAGCACAGATACGCAGTATTTT. Together with reference TRBV2 and TRBJ2-3, the CDR3 gives the full variable domain: EPEVTQTPSHQVTQMGQEVILRCVPISNHLYFYWYRQILGQKVEFLVSFYNNEISEKSEIFDDQFSVERPDGSNFTLKIRSTKLEDSAMYFCATGRSTDTQYFGPGTRLTVL.

The rearrangement uses TRBV5-1 and TRBJ2-7; 13 bases are a match to TRBD2. The V gene end was trimmed by 4 bases and the J gene end by 5 bases; junction bases not matched to a gene: 3. The CDR3 runs 14 residues. Per the germline V gene, CDR1 is SGHRS and CDR2 is YFSETQ. The CDR3: CASSRTSGSHEQYF. The CDR3 DNA reads as TGCGCCAGCAGCCGGACTAGCGGGAGCCACGAGCAGTACTTC.

This chain links TRBV19 with TRBJ2-7, with 8 bases aligning to TRBD2. CDR1 and CDR2 from the germline V gene are LNHDA and SQIVND (reference sequence). The CDR3 totals 15 residues. Trimming removed 9 bases from V and 1 base from J; junction bases left unmatched: 11. The chain's CDR3 is CASRDAVAGSYEQYF. CDR3 coding DNA: TGTGCCAGCAGGGACGCTGTAGCGGGGTCCTACGAGCAGTACTTC.

In this sample, this clone turned up once. This chain connects TRBV6-5 to TRBJ1-2; no clear D. V was trimmed by 6 bases and J by 8 bases, leaving 16 bases between them. Germline CDR1 MNHEY, CDR2 SVGAGI. This CDR3 has 13 residues. CDR3 nucleotides: TGTGCCAGCAGCCCGGGAGATATCGGGGGCTACACCTTC. As protein: CASSPGDIGGYTF.

The chain has TRBV4-1 and TRBJ1-4; D remains unclear. This CDR3 is built from 15 residues. The V end was cut by 0 bases, the J end by 3 bases, with 8 bases between. Germline-derived CDR1 and CDR2 are MGHRA and YSYEKL. Here the CDR3 reads CASSQEGQSNEKLFF. CDR3 sequence (DNA): TGCGCCAGCAGCCAAGAAGGGCAGTCTAATGAAAAACTGTTTTTT.

The V call is TRBV28, the J call TRBJ2-2; possibly TRBD2 for D (5 bases). Germline V CDR1 and CDR2: MDHEN, SYDVKM. Trimming pared 3 bases from V and 3 bases from J, leaving 17 bases between. The CDR3 has 17 amino acids. The CDR3 sequence is CASSLLLTRAHTGELFF. The DNA for the CDR3 is TGTGCCAGCAGTTTGCTCCTCACTAGGGCGCACACCGGGGAGCTGTTTTTT.

J is TRBJ2-1 and V is TRBV5-4; D call uncertain. The CDR3 has 14 residues. Germline lookup yields CDR1 SGHNT and CDR2 YYREEE (reference sequence). V was pared by 1 base and J by 0 bases, with 5 bases between. CDR3 DNA sequence: TGTGCCAGCAGCTTGTACAGCTCCTACAATGAGCAGTTCTTC. This sequence encodes CASSLYSSYNEQFF.

This clone was counted once. The rearrangement uses TRBV6-1 and TRBJ2-7, with D tentatively TRBD1 (8 bases). The V gene lost 7 bases and the J gene lost 4 bases, with 11 bases spanning the gap. CDR3 length equals 12 residues. Germline V gene data show CDR1 as MNHNS and CDR2 as SASEGT. Here the CDR3 DNA reads TGTGCCAGCACACAGGGGGGGTACGAGCAGTACTTC. Amino acids: CASTQGGYEQYF.

The rearrangement uses TRBV5-1 and TRBJ2-3; tentatively, D is TRBD1 or TRBD2 (6 bases each). CDR3 size: 18 residues. V was shortened by 1 base and J by 2 bases, with 20 bases between the two germline ends. Looked up from germline, CDR1 is SGHRS and CDR2 is YFSETQ. In DNA form, the CDR3 reads TGCGCCAGCAGCTTGATGGAGGGACAAATAAAAAACACAGATACGCAGTATTTT. Translation gives CASSLMEGQIKNTDTQYF. The full variable domain, with the rest looked up from reference TRBV5-1 and TRBJ2-3, is KAGVTQTPRYLIKTRGQQVTLSCSPISGHRSVSWYQQTPGQGLQFLFEYFSETQRNKGNFPGRFSGRQFSNSRSEMNVSTLELGDSALYLCASSLMEGQIKNTDTQYFGPGTRLTVL.